A selection of T cell receptor beta chains follows, all from one sample in a study of T-cell reconstitution after alpha-beta-depleted transplantation in children. From the PCR reads, TCRdb called clonotypes with MiXCR, one entry per CDR3 protein. The table shows around 100,000 distinct CDR3 sequences, with 10% to 13% occurring only once. The sample in question was PBMCs, obtained before TCRalphabeta/CD19-depleted stem cell transplant. These receptors were obtained from a boy aged 2-9 years with acute lymphoblastic leukemia, due to receive a stem cell transplant. Each CDR3 is given with its conserved first and last residue. A D gene is named only where the DNA matches it firmly. Size tells how often a clone was seen (once, few, many) or the class of an expanded clone, and some rows leave it out.

d_gene,abundance,v_gene,j_gene,CDR3aa,CDR3nt
TRBD2,few,TRBV6-1,TRBJ2-6,CASSTPGGAGANVLTF,TGTGCCAGCAGTACCCCTGGGGGGGCTGGGGCCAACGTCCTGACTTTC
NA,once,TRBV29-1,TRBJ1-2,CSVETRQHGYTF,TGCAGCGTTGAAACGAGACAGCATGGCTACACCTTC
TRBD2,NA,TRBV29-1,TRBJ2-5,CSVEGAPSGIYQTQYF,TGCAGCGTTGAAGGGGCGCCTAGCGGGATTTATCAGACCCAGTACTTC
TRBD2,few,TRBV4-1,TRBJ2-2,CASSPRLAGYRSNTGELFF,TGCGCCAGCAGCCCCCGACTAGCGGGATACCGCTCGAACACCGGGGAGCTGTTTTTT
NA,NA,TRBV7-9,TRBJ2-1,CASSPSEYNEQFF,TGTGCCAGCAGCCCAAGCGAGTACAATGAGCAGTTCTTC
NA,many,TRBV7-9,TRBJ2-1,CASSPTPATIYEQFF,TGTGCCAGCAGCCCGACCCCGGCCACAATTTATGAGCAGTTCTTC
TRBD1,NA,TRBV12-3/TRBV12-4,TRBJ2-1,CASSLGQGEYNEQFF,TGTGCCAGCAGTTTGGGACAGGGGGAGTACAATGAGCAGTTCTTC
TRBD1,few,TRBV5-1,TRBJ2-7,CASSLPGQQFYEQYF,TGCGCCAGCAGCTTACCGGGACAGCAATTCTACGAGCAGTACTTC
TRBD2,NA,TRBV20-1,TRBJ2-5,CSAEPGLVAETQYF,TGCAGTGCTGAGCCGGGACTAGTTGCCGAGACCCAGTACTTC
TRBD1,few,TRBV29-1,TRBJ1-2,CSVASGQGGYGYTF,TGCAGCGTGGCCTCGGGACAGGGGGGCTATGGCTACACCTTC
NA,NA,TRBV20-1,TRBJ1-5,CSARLQGRGGNQPQHF,TGCAGTGCTAGACTTCAGGGTAGGGGCGGCAATCAGCCCCAGCATTTT
NA,many,TRBV19,TRBJ2-1,CASSMGYNSYNEQFF,TGTGCCAGTAGTATGGGCTATAACTCCTACAATGAGCAGTTCTTC
TRBD1,NA,TRBV2,TRBJ1-1,CTCSPNSGTGTMNTEAFF,TGTACCTGCAGTCCCAACTCCGGGACAGGGACGATGAACACTGAAGCTTTCTTT
TRBD1,once,TRBV20-1,TRBJ1-1,CSAEGQQHTEAFF,TGCAGTGCTGAGGGACAGCAGCACACTGAAGCTTTCTTT
NA,few,TRBV29-1,TRBJ2-4,CSVVLSGTGAKNIQYF,TGCAGCGTTGTCCTCTCTGGGACTGGAGCCAAAAACATTCAGTACTTC
NA,NA,TRBV2,TRBJ2-6,CATRGVSGANVLTF,TGTGCCACTCGTGGGGTTTCTGGGGCCAACGTCCTGACTTTC
TRBD1,NA,TRBV19,TRBJ2-6,CASSIPGQGASGANVLTF,TGTGCCAGTAGTATACCGGGACAGGGGGCCTCTGGGGCCAACGTCCTGACTTTC
NA,few,TRBV5-1,TRBJ2-2,CASSSRDSYTGELFF,TGCGCCAGCAGCTCCCGGGACTCCTACACCGGGGAGCTGTTTTTT
NA,NA,TRBV28,TRBJ2-3,CASSFGPTDTQYF,TGTGCCAGCAGTTTCGGGCCCACAGATACGCAGTATTTT
TRBD2,NA,TRBV12-3/TRBV12-4,TRBJ2-1,CASSFYGLDKTYNEQFF,TGTGCCAGCAGTTTCTATGGACTAGATAAGACCTACAATGAGCAGTTCTTC
TRBD2,NA,TRBV27,TRBJ2-7,CASSLGTSGSLSEQYF,TGTGCCAGCAGTTTAGGGACTAGCGGGAGCCTCAGCGAGCAGTACTTC
NA,few,TRBV15,TRBJ1-1,CATSRDLAGNTEAFF,TGTGCCACCAGCAGAGATCTGGCGGGTAACACTGAAGCTTTCTTT
TRBD2,many,TRBV7-6,TRBJ2-1,CASSPYPPTSGARGNEQFF,TGTGCCAGCAGCCCATATCCCCCGACTAGCGGGGCCAGGGGCAATGAGCAGTTCTTC
TRBD1,NA,TRBV6-5,TRBJ1-1,CASSSYRGPEAFF,TGTGCCAGCAGTTCCTACAGGGGACCTGAAGCTTTCTTT
TRBD2,NA,TRBV11-2,TRBJ2-7,CASSLVGTSGSNLGEQYF,TGTGCCAGCAGCTTAGTGGGAACTAGCGGGAGTAACTTGGGGGAGCAGTACTTC
NA,few,TRBV15,TRBJ1-5,CATSRDRGRGPHQPQHF,TGTGCCACCAGCAGAGATCGAGGGAGGGGTCCACATCAGCCCCAGCATTTT
NA,NA,TRBV5-1,TRBJ2-2,CASSIPGPTGELFF,TGCGCCAGCAGCATCCCGGGACCCACCGGGGAGCTGTTTTTT
NA,few,TRBV24-1,TRBJ2-1,CATSDLRDGEQFF,TGTGCCACCAGTGATTTACGGGACGGTGAGCAGTTCTTC
TRBD2,few,TRBV5-1,TRBJ2-1,CASSLQTSGNNEQFF,TGCGCCAGCAGCCTCCAGACTAGCGGGAACAATGAGCAGTTCTTC
TRBD1,few,TRBV5-1,TRBJ2-3,CASSLEDRDPQYF,TGCGCCAGCAGCTTGGAGGACAGGGATCCGCAGTATTTT
TRBD1,NA,TRBV12-3/TRBV12-4,TRBJ1-2,CASSLQGVSYGYTF,TGTGCCAGCAGTTTGCAGGGGGTGAGCTATGGCTACACCTTC
TRBD2,NA,TRBV10-3,TRBJ2-3,CATGGLAGPTDTQYF,TGTGCCACGGGGGGACTAGCGGGTCCCACAGATACGCAGTATTTT
TRBD2,NA,TRBV5-1,TRBJ2-5,CASSFLAGLKPEIRETQYF,TGCGCCAGCAGCTTTCTAGCGGGCCTGAAGCCTGAAATTCGAGAGACCCAGTACTTC
NA,many,TRBV9,TRBJ2-3,CASSVGASTDTQYF,TGTGCCAGCAGCGTTGGAGCAAGCACAGATACGCAGTATTTT
TRBD1,many,TRBV6-5,TRBJ1-1,CASSPPGQNKAFF,TGTGCCAGCAGTCCCCCGGGACAGAACAAAGCTTTCTTT
NA,NA,TRBV12-3/TRBV12-4,TRBJ2-7,CASSLDGRVANPYEQYF,TGTGCCAGCAGTTTAGATGGCAGGGTGGCTAATCCCTACGAGCAGTACTTC
TRBD2,many,TRBV11-2,TRBJ2-2,CASSLGTSGTTGELFF,TGTGCCAGCAGCCTGGGGACTAGCGGGACCACCGGGGAGCTGTTTTTT
NA,many,TRBV12-3/TRBV12-4,TRBJ2-1,CASSLRGEQFF,TGTGCCAGCAGTTTACGGGGTGAGCAGTTCTTC
TRBD1,NA,TRBV7-6,TRBJ1-2,CASSRGPGTGYGYTF,TGTGCCAGCAGCCGTGGTCCCGGGACAGGGTATGGCTACACCTTC
TRBD2,many,TRBV6-4,TRBJ2-7,CASSILAGPSYEQYF,TGTGCCAGCAGTATACTAGCGGGGCCCTCCTACGAGCAGTACTTC
NA,many,TRBV7-7,TRBJ2-2,CASRTRTGELFF,TGTGCTAGCAGAACTAGAACCGGGGAGCTGTTTTTT
TRBD2,NA,TRBV18,TRBJ2-1,CASSPGGSASYNEQFF,TGTGCCAGCTCACCCGGCGGGAGCGCCTCCTACAATGAGCAGTTCTTC
NA,many,TRBV3-1,TRBJ2-3,CASSHRGGGDTQYF,TGTGCCAGCAGCCACCGAGGGGGGGGAGATACGCAGTATTTT
TRBD1,few,TRBV24-1,TRBJ1-2,CATSVQPLPGQYYYGYTF,TGTGCCACCAGTGTTCAACCTCTTCCGGGACAGTATTACTATGGCTACACCTTC
NA,NA,TRBV5-1,TRBJ2-5,CASSSLGGGQAKAQETQYF,TGCGCCAGCAGCTCCTTGGGGGGGGGACAGGCTAAGGCGCAAGAGACCCAGTACTTC
TRBD1,few,TRBV5-1,TRBJ1-1,CASSHIQGGTEAFF,TGCGCCAGCAGTCACATTCAGGGGGGGACTGAAGCTTTCTTT
NA,many,TRBV20-1,TRBJ1-1,CSASFGGLDTEAFF,TGCAGTGCTAGTTTCGGGGGATTAGACACTGAAGCTTTCTTT
NA,many,TRBV7-9,TRBJ2-3,CASSESFASDTQYF,TGTGCCAGCAGCGAGTCCTTCGCATCAGATACGCAGTATTTT
NA,few,TRBV28,TRBJ1-2,CASSLLDMDGYTF,TGTGCCAGCAGTCTACTCGACATGGATGGCTACACCTTC
NA,NA,TRBV9,TRBJ2-1,CASSYLAEASEQFF,TGTGCCAGCAGCTACTTAGCGGAGGCGAGTGAGCAGTTCTTC
NA,few,TRBV6-6,TRBJ2-7,CASSYEGVSEQYF,TGTGCCAGCAGTTACGAGGGAGTCAGCGAGCAGTACTTC
NA,NA,TRBV28,TRBJ2-7,CASRMGGGTSYEQYF,TGTGCCAGCAGGATGGGAGGCGGGACTTCCTACGAGCAGTACTTC
NA,many,TRBV4-2,TRBJ2-2,CASRDRDSPPDLNTGELFF,TGTGCCAGCAGGGACCGGGACTCACCCCCAGACTTGAACACCGGGGAGCTGTTTTTT
TRBD2,few,TRBV12-3/TRBV12-4,TRBJ2-2,CASSLASGRIYTGELFF,TGTGCCAGCAGTTTGGCTAGCGGGAGGATTTACACCGGGGAGCTGTTTTTT
NA,NA,TRBV7-9,TRBJ1-1,CASSLLQQNTEAFF,TGTGCCAGCAGCTTACTCCAGCAAAACACTGAAGCTTTCTTT
TRBD1,NA,TRBV28,TRBJ2-5,CASAPGGPGETQYF,TGTGCCAGCGCTCCAGGGGGCCCCGGAGAGACCCAGTACTTC
TRBD1,NA,TRBV7-9,TRBJ1-6,CASSYGTGLYGSPLHF,TGTGCCAGCAGTTACGGGACAGGCTTATATGGTTCACCCCTCCACTTT
TRBD2,many,TRBV5-1,TRBJ2-3,CASSRGLAGLTDTQYF,TGCGCCAGCAGCAGGGGACTAGCGGGACTCACAGATACGCAGTATTTT
NA,NA,TRBV3-1,TRBJ2-2,CASVQATGELFF,TGTGCCAGCGTCCAAGCCACCGGGGAGCTGTTTTTT